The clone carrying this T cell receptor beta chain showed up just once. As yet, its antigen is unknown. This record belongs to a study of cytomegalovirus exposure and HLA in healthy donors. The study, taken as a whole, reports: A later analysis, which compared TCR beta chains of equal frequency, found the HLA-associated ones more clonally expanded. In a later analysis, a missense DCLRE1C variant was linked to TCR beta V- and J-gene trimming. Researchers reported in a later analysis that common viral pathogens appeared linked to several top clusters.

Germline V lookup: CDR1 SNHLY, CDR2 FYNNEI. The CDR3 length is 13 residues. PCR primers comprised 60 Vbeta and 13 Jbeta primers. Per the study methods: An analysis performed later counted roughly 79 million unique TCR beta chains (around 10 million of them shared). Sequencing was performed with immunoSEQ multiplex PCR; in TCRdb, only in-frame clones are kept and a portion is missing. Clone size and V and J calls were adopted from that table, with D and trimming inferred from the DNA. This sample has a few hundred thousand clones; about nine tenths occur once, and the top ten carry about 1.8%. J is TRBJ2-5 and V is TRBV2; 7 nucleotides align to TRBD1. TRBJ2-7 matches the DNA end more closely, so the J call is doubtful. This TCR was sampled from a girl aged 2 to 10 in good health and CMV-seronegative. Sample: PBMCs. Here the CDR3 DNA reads TGTGCCAGCCTGGACAGGCCTGCCTACGAGCAGTACTTC. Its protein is CASLDRPAYEQYF.